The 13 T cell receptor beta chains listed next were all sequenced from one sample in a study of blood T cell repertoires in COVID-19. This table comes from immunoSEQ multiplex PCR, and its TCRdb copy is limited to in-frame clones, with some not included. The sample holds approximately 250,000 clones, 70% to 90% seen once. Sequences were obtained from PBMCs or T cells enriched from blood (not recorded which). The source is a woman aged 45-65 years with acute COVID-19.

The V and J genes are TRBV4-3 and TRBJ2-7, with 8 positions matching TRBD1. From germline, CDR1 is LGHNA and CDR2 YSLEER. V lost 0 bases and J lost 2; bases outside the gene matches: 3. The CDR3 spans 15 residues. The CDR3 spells CASSQEQQGAYEQYF. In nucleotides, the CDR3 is TGCGCCAGCAGCCAAGAACAACAGGGGGCCTACGAGCAGTACTTC.

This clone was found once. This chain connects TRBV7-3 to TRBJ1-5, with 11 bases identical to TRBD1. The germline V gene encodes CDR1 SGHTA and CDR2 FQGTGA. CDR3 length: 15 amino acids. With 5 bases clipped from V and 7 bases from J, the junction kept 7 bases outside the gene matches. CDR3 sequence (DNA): TGTGCCAGCAGCCGGGACAGGGGGACTGGGCAGCCCCAGCATTTT. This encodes CASSRDRGTGQPQHF.

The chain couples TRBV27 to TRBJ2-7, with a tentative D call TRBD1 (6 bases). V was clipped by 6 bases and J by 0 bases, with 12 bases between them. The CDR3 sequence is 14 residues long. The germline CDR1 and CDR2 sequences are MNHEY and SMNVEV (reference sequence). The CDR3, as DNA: TGTGCCAGCAGCTCCACAGGGCACTCCTACGAGCAGTACTTC. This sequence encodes CASSSTGHSYEQYF.

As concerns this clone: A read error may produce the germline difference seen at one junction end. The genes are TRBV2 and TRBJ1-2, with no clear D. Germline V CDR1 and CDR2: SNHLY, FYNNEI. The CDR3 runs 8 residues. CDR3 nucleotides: TGTGCCAGCCTTCAGGATTGCTTC. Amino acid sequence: CASLQDCF. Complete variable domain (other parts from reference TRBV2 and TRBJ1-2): EPEVTQTPSHQVTQMGQEVILRCVPISNHLYFYWYRQILGQKVEFLVSFYNNEISEKSEIFDDQFSVERPDGSNFTLKIRSTKLEDSAMYFCASLQDCFGSGTRLTVV.

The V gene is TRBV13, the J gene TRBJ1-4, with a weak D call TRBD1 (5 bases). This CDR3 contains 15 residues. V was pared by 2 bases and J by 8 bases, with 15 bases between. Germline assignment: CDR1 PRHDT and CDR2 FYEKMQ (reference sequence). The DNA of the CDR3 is TGTGCCAGCAGCTTAAGCAGGGAAGGGGTAGAAAAACTGTTTTTT. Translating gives CASSLSREGVEKLFF.

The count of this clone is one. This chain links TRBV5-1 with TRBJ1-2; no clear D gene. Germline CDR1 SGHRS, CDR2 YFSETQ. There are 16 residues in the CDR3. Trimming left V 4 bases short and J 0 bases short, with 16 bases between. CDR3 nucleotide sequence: TGCGCCAGCAGCCGCGGCCACGACGGAACTAACTATGGCTACACCTTC. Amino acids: CASSRGHDGTNYGYTF.

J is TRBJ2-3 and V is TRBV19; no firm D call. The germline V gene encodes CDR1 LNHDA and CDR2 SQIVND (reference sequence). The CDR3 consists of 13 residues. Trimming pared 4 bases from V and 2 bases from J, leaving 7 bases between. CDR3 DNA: TGTGCCAGTAGTAGAGCCCTCACAGATACGCAGTATTTT. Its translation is CASSRALTDTQYF.

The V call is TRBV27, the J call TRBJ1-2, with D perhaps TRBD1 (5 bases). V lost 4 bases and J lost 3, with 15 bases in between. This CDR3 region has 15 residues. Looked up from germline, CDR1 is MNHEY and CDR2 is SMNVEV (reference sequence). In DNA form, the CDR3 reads TGTGCCAGCAGTTACGGGGGGGAACCAGACTATGGCTACACCTTC. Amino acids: CASSYGGEPDYGYTF.

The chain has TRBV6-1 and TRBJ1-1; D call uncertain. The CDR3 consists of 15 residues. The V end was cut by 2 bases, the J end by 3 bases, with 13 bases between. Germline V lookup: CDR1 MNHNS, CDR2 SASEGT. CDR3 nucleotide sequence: TGTGCCAGCAGTGAATTTGGGAGGTTGGACACTGAAGCTTTCTTT. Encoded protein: CASSEFGRLDTEAFF.

The CDR3 loop reads CASSLFSSDTEAFF. For the CDR3, the DNA is TGCGCCAGCAGCTTGTTTAGTTCGGACACTGAAGCTTTCTTT. V gene TRBV5-1 combines with J gene TRBJ1-1, with no clear D. The CDR3 loop spans 14 amino acids. Trimming left V 1 base short and J 3 bases short, with 10 bases between. Per the germline V gene, CDR1 is SGHRS and CDR2 is YFSETQ.

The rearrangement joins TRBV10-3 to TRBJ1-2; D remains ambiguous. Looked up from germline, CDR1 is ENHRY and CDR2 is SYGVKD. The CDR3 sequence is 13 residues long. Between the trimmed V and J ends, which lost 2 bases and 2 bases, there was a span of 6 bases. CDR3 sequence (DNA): TGTGCCATCAGTGAGAACAGAAACTATGGCTACACCTTC. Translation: CAISENRNYGYTF.

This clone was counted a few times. The CDR3: CASSDLTGWTSPLHF. The DNA for the CDR3 is TGTGCCAGCAGTGATTTGACAGGGTGGACTTCACCCCTCCACTTT. The chain employs TRBV2 and TRBJ1-6, with TRBD1 matching 7 bases. The V gene's germline CDR1 is SNHLY and CDR2 FYNNEI. V shed 3 bases and J 9 bases; nucleotides not matched to a gene: 8. The CDR3 runs 15 residues. Supplemented by reference TRBV2 and TRBJ1-6, the full variable domain reads EPEVTQTPSHQVTQMGQEVILRCVPISNHLYFYWYRQILGQKVEFLVSFYNNEISEKSEIFDDQFSVERPDGSNFTLKIRSTKLEDSAMYFCASSDLTGWTSPLHFGNGTRLTVT.

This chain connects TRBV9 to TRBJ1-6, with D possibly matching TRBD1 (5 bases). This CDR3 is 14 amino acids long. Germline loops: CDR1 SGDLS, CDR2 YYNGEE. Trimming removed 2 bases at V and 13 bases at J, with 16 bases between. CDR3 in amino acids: CASSVVATVSPLHF. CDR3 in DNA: TGTGCCAGCAGCGTTGTCGCGACAGTGTCTCCCCTCCACTTT.